This is a list of T cell receptor beta chains from one sample in a study of T cells in Graves' hyperthyroidism and ophthalmopathy. One entry per CDR3 protein, called by TCRdb with MiXCR from the multiplex PCR reads. The sample records about 350,000 distinct CDR3 sequences, roughly 15% being singletons. Sequences were obtained from blood. Every receptor here comes from a woman aged 55-75 years with Graves' ophthalmopathy. Both conserved end residues are part of each CDR3. The order of the fields is D gene, V gene, CDR3 protein. A D gene is named only where the DNA matches it firmly.

>-|TRBV19
CASSLDLRTYEQYF
>-|TRBV7-2
CASSLLGIHNEQFF
>TRBD1|TRBV20-1
CSALGQGVRVSYNEQFF
>TRBD1|TRBV5-1
CASRLTGAINYGYTF
>TRBD2|TRBV12-3/TRBV12-4
CASSLRTSGRSIYNEQFF
>TRBD2|TRBV5-8
CASSLSATSVPDTQYF
>TRBD2|TRBV6-1
CASRRGYGGRRTDTQYF
>TRBD2|TRBV5-1
CASKAGGGTDTQYF
>TRBD1|TRBV19
CASSMGQVFTGELFF
>TRBD2|TRBV25-1
CASSHGLAGGQETQYF
>TRBD2|TRBV12-3/TRBV12-4
CASSWGGTYEQYF
>-|TRBV12-3/TRBV12-4
CASSSPPGQETQYF
>-|TRBV6-1
CASSVEGTASPTGELFF
>TRBD2|TRBV5-1
CASSLTGTSGTEAYNEQFF
>TRBD2|TRBV20-1
CSARDPSGRQETQYF
>-|TRBV5-8
CASSRELNTEAFF
>TRBD2|TRBV7-2
CASSIGLAGINTQYF
>-|TRBV4-2
CASSQDTDNYGYTF
>-|TRBV6-2/TRBV6-3
CASSGTMETQYF
>-|TRBV5-6
CASSGTGVSGANVLTF
>-|TRBV20-1
CSATRTGRPDTQYF
>-|TRBV20-1
CSDGKGYTF
>-|TRBV28
CASSFLGRGVNNYGYTF
>-|TRBV7-3
CASSLDYQETQYF
>-|TRBV3-1
CASSLYNRVNTGELFF